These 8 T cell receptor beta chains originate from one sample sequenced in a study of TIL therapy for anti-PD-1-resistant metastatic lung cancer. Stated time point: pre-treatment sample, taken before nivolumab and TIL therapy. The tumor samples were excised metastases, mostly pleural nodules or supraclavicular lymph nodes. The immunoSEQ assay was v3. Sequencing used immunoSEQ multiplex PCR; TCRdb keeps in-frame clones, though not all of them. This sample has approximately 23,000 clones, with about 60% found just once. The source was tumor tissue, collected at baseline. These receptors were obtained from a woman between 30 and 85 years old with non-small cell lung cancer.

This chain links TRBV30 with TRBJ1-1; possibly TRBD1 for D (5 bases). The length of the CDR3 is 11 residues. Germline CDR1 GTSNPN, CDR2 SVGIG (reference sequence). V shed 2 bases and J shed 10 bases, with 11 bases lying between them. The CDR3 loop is CAWSYRGVAFF. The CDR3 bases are TGTGCCTGGAGTTATAGGGGAGTAGCTTTCTTT. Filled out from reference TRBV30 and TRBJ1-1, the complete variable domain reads SQTIHQWPATLVQPVGSPLSLECTVEGTSNPNLYWYRQAAGRGLQLLFYSVGIGQISSEVPQNLSASRPQDRQFILSSKKLLLSDSGFYLCAWSYRGVAFFGQGTRLTVV.

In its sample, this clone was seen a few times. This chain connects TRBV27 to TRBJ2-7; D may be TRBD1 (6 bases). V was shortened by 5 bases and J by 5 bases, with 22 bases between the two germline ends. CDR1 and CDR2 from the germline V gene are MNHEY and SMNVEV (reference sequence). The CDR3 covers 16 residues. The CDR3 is CASSSLQGQGLDEQYF. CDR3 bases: TGTGCCAGCAGTAGTCTACAGGGTCAGGGGTTAGACGAGCAGTACTTC.

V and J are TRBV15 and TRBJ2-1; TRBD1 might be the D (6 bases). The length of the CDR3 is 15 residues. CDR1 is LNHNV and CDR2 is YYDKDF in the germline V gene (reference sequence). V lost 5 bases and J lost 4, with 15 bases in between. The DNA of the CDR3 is TGTGCCACCAGCTCTCCGGGACACGGATACAATGAGCAGTTCTTC. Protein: CATSSPGHGYNEQFF.

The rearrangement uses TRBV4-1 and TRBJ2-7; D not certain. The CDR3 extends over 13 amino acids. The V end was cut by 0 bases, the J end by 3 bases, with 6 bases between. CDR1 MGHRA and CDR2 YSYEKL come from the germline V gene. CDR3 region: CASSQELVYEQYF. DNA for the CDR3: TGCGCCAGCAGCCAAGAATTGGTCTACGAGCAGTACTTC.

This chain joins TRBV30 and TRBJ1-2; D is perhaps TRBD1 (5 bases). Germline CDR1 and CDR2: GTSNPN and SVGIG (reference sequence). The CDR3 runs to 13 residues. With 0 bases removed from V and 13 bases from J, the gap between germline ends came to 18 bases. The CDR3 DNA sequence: TGTGCCTGGAGTGTGGTGGACGGGGGGGGAATCACCTTC. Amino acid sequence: CAWSVVDGGGITF.

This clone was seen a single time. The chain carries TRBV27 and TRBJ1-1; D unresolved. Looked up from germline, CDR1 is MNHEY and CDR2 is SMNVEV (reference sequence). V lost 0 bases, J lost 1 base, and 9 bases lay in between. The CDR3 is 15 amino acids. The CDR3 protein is CASSLSAAGNTEAFF. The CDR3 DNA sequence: TGTGCCAGCAGTTTATCGGCGGCAGGGAACACTGAAGCTTTCTTT.

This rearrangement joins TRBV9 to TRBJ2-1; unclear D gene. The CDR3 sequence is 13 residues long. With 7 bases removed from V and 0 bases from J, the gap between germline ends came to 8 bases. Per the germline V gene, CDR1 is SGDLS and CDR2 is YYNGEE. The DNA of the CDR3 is TGTGCCAGCTCTAGGAGCTCCTACAATGAGCAGTTCTTC. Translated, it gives CASSRSSYNEQFF.

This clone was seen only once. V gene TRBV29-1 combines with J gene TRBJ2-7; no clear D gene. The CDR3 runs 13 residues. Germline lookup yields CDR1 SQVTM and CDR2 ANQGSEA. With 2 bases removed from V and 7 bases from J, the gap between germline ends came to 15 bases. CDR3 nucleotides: TGCAGCGTTGAAATGGGTGGCTACGGGGAGCAGTACTTC. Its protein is CSVEMGGYGEQYF.